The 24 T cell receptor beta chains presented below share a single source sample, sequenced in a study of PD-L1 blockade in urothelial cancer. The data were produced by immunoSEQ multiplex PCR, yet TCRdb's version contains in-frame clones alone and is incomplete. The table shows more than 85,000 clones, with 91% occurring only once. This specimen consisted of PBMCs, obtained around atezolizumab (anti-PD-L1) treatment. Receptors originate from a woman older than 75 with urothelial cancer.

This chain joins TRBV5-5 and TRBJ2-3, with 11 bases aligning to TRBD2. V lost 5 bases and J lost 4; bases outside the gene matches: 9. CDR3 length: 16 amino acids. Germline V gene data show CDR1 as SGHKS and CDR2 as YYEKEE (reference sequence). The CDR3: CASREQLAGVADTQYF. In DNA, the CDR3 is TGTGCCAGCAGGGAGCAACTAGCGGGAGTTGCAGATACGCAGTATTTT.

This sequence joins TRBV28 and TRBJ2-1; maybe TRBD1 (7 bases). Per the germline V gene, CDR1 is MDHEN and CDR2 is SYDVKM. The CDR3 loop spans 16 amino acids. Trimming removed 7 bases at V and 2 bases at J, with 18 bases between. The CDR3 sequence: CASKSGGTPAYNEQFF. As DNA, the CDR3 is TGTGCCAGCAAATCAGGGGGGACTCCTGCCTACAATGAGCAGTTCTTC.

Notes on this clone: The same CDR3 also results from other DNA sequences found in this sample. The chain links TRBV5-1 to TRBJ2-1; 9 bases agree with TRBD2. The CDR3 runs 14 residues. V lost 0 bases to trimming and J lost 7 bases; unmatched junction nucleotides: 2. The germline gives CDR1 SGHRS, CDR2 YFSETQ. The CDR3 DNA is TGCGCCAGCAGCTTGGTGGCGGGGGGGAATGAGCAGTTCTTC. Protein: CASSLVAGGNEQFF.

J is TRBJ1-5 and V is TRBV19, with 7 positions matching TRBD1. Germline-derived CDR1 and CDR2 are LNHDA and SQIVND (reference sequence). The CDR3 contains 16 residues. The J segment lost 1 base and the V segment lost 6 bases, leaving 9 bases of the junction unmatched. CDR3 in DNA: TGTGCCAGTAGAACGACAGGGACGTTGAGCAATCAGCCCCAGCATTTT. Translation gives CASRTTGTLSNQPQHF.

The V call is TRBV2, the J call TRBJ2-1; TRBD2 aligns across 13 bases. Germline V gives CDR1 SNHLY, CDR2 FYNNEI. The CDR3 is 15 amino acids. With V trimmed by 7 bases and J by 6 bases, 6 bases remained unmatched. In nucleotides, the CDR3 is TGTGCCAGCACCGGACTAGCGGGAGCAATCAATGAGCAGTTCTTC. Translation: CASTGLAGAINEQFF.

In DNA form, the CDR3 reads TGTGCCAGCAGTTACCTAGCGGGGGGGAAGGTGGGTGAGCAGTTCTTC. Its translation is CASSYLAGGKVGEQFF. V usage is TRBV6-6 and J usage is TRBJ2-1; 12 bases are a match to TRBD2. The CDR3 length is 16 residues. Germline V gene sequence: CDR1 MNHNY, CDR2 SVGAGI (reference sequence). The V and J ends lost 2 bases and 9 bases, in that order; junction bases with no gene match: 8.

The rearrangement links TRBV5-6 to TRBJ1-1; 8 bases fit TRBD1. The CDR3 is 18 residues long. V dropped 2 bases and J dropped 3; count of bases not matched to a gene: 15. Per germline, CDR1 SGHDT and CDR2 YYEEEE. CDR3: CASSLEWTGKIKDTEAFF. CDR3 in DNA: TGTGCCAGCAGCTTAGAATGGACAGGGAAGATTAAGGACACTGAAGCTTTCTTT.

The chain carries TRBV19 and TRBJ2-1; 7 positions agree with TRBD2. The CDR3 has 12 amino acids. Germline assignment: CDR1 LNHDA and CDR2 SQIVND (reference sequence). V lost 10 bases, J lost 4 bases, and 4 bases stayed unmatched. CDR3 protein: CATGGTYNEQFF. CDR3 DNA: TGTGCCACCGGGGGGACTTACAATGAGCAGTTCTTC.

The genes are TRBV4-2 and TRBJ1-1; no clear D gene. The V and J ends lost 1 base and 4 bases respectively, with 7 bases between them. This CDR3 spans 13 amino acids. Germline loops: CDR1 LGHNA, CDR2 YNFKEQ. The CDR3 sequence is CASSQGAATEAFF. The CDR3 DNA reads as TGTGCCAGCAGCCAAGGGGCAGCCACTGAAGCTTTCTTT.

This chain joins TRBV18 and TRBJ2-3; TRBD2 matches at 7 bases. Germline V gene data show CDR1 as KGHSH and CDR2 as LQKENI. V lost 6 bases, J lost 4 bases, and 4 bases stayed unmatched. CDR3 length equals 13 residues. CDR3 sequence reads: CASSGSGPDTQYF. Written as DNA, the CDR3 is TGTGCCAGCTCGGGTAGCGGGCCAGATACGCAGTATTTT.

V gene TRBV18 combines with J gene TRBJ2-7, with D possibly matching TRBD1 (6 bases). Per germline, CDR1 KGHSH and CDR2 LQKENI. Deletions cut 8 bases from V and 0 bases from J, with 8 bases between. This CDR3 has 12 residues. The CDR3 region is CASGGISYEQYF. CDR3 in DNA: TGTGCCAGCGGGGGCATCTCCTACGAGCAGTACTTC.

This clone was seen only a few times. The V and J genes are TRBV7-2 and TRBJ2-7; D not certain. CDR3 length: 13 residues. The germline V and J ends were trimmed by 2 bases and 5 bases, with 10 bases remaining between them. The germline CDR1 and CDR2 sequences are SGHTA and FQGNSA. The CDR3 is CASSLRFTDEQYF. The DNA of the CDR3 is TGTGCCAGCAGCTTACGGTTCACGGACGAGCAGTACTTC.

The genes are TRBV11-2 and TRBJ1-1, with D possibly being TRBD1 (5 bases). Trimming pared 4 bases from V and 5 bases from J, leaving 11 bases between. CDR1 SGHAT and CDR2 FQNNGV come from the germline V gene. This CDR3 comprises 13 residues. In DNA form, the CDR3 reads TGTGCCAGCAGCTGGGGACGGGAGACTGAAGCTTTCTTT. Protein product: CASSWGRETEAFF.

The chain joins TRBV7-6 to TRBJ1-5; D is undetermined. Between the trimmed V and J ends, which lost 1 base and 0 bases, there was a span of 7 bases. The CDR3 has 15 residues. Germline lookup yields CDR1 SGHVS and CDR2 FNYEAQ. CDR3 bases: TGTGCCAGCAGCTTAGACAGCTATAGCAATCAGCCCCAGCATTTT. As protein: CASSLDSYSNQPQHF.

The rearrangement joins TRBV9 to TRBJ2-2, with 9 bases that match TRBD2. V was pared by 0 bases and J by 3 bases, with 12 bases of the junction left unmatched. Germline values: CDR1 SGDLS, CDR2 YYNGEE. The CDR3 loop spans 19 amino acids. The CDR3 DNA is TGTGCCAGCAGCGTAGATAACGGGAGAGCGGGAGGATACACCGGGGAGCTGTTTTTT. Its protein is CASSVDNGRAGGYTGELFF. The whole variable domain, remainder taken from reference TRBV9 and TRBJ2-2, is DSGVTQTPKHLITATGQRVTLRCSPRSGDLSVYWYQQSLDQGLQFLIQYYNGEERAKGNILERFSAQQFPDLHSELNLSSLELGDSALYFCASSVDNGRAGGYTGELFFGEGSRLTVL.

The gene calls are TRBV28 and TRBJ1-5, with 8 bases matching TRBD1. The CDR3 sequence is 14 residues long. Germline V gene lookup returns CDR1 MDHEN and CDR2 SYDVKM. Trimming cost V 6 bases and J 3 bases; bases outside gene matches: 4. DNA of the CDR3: TGTGCCAGCAGCCTCAGGGGGCCCAATCAGCCCCAGCATTTT. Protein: CASSLRGPNQPQHF.

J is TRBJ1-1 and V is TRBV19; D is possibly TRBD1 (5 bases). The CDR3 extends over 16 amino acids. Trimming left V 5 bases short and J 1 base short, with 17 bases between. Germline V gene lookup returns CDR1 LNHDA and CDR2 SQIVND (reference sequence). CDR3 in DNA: TGTGCCAGTAGTTGGGGGACTGGGAGCTGGAACACTGAAGCTTTCTTT. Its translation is CASSWGTGSWNTEAFF.

In DNA, the CDR3 is TGCGCCAGCAATAGGGACAGCACCTACGAGCAGTACTTC. This gives the protein CASNRDSTYEQYF. The chain carries TRBV5-1 and TRBJ2-7; TRBD1 agrees at 7 bases. The CDR3 totals 13 residues. V gave up 6 bases and J gave up 2 bases; unmatched junction bases: 5. From germline, CDR1 is SGHRS and CDR2 YFSETQ.

CDR3 residues: CASSLYGSSGANVLTF. CDR3 bases: TGTGCCAGCAGTTTATACGGGAGCTCTGGGGCCAACGTCCTGACTTTC. The chain uses TRBV27 and TRBJ2-6, with D perhaps TRBD2 (6 bases). The V gene's germline CDR1 is MNHEY and CDR2 SMNVEV (reference sequence). The V gene lost 1 base and the J gene lost 0 bases, with 7 bases spanning the gap. CDR3 length equals 16 residues.

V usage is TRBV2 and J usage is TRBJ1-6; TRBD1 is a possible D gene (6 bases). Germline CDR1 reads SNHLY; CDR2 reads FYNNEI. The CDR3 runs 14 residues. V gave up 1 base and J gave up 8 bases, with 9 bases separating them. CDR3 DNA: TGTGCCAGCAGTGAAGACAGGGCGGATTCACCCCTCCACTTT. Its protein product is CASSEDRADSPLHF.

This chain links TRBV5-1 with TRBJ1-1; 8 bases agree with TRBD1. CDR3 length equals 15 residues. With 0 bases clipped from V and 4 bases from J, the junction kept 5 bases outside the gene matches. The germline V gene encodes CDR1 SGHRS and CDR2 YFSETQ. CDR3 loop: CASSLDGQGVTEAFF. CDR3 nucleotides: TGCGCCAGCAGCTTGGACGGACAGGGAGTCACTGAAGCTTTCTTT.

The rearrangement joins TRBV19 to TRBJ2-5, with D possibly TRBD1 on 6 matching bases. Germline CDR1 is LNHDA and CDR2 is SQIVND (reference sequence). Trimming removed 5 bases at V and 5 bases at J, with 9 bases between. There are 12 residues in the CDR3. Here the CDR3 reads CASSQGLETQYF. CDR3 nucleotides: TGTGCCAGTAGTCAGGGGTTGGAGACCCAGTACTTC.

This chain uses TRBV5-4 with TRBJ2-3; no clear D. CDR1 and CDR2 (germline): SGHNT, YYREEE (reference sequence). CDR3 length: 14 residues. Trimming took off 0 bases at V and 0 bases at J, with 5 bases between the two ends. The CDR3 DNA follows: TGTGCCAGCAGCTTGGGCGGCAGCACAGATACGCAGTATTTT. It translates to CASSLGGSTDTQYF.

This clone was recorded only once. CDR3 in DNA: TGTGCCAGCAGCCAAGATCGGGTTGGGACTTTTAGCTCCTACGAGCAGTACTTC. It specifies CASSQDRVGTFSSYEQYF. The chain joins TRBV4-2 to TRBJ2-7; D possibly corresponds to TRBD2 (6 bases). The germline gives CDR1 LGHNA, CDR2 YNFKEQ. This CDR3 spans 18 amino acids. V gave up 0 bases and J gave up 0 bases, with 18 bases separating them.